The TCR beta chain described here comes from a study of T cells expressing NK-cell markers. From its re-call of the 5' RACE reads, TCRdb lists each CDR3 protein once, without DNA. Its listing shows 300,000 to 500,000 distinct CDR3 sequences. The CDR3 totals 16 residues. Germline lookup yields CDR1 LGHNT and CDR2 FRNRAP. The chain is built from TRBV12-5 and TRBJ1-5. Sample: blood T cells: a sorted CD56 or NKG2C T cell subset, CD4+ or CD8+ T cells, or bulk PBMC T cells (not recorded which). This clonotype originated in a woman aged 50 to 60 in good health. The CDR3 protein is CASVWTAGWGNQPQHF. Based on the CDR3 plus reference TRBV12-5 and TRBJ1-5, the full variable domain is DARVTQTPRHKVTEMGQEVTMRCQPILGHNTVFWYRQTMMQGLELLAYFRNRAPLDDSGMPKDRFSAEMPDATLATLKIQPSEPRDSAVYFCASVWTAGWGNQPQHFGDGTRLSIL.